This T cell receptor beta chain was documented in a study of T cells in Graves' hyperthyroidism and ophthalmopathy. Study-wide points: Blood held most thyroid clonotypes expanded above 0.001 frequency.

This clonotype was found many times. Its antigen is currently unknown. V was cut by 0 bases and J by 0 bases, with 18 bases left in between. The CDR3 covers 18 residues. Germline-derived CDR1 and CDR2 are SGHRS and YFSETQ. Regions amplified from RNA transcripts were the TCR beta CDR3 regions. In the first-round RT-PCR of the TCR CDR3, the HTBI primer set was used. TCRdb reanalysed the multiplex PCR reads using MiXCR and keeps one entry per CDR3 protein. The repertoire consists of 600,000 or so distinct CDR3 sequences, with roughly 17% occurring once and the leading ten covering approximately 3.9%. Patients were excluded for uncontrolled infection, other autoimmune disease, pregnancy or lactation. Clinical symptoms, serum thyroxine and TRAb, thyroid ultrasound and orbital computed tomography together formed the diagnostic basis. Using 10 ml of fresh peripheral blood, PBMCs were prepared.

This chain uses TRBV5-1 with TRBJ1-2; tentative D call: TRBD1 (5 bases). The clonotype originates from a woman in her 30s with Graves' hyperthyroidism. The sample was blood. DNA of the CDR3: TGCGCCAGCAGCTTGGCCACCAGGGACGCCTCGGCTAACTATGGCTACACCTTC. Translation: CASSLATRDASANYGYTF.